The subject of this entry is one T cell receptor beta chain. Some clones are missing from TCRdb's copy, which holds only in-frame ones; the method was immunoSEQ multiplex PCR. The data show 100,000 to 150,000 clones, with approximately 90% seen just once and around 2% held by the top ten. The data are from a study of blood T cell repertoires in COVID-19. Germline assignment: CDR1 SGHTA and CDR2 FQGNSA. This CDR3 has 17 residues. V lost 1 base and J lost 3, with 13 bases in between. The V and J genes are TRBV7-2 and TRBJ1-6; D may be TRBD1 (6 bases). Sequenced input: peripheral blood. The sequence came from a man between 45 and 60 years old with COVID-19, enrolled during active disease. The chain's CDR3 is CASSLEWAGDYNSPLHF. The CDR3 bases are TGTGCCAGCAGCTTAGAGTGGGCAGGGGACTATAATTCACCCCTCCACTTT.